The 19 T cell receptor beta chains below were found in one sample sequenced in a study of T-cell reconstitution after alpha-beta-depleted transplantation in children. Unique molecular identifiers were used to barcode this TCRbeta library. TCRdb called the PCR reads again in MiXCR, with one record for every CDR3 protein. Among 150,000 to 250,000 distinct CDR3 sequences listed, approximately 15% were seen once. The source was PBMCs from the stem cell graft donor, collected from the stem cell graft. The receptors were gathered from a human donor who donated a stem cell graft to a child with acute lymphoblastic leukemia.

This clonotype appeared a few times. The chain links TRBV20-1 to TRBJ2-1, with TRBD2 identical over 11 bases. With V trimmed by 3 bases and J by 5 bases, 3 bases remained unmatched. Germline V CDR1 and CDR2: DFQATT, SNEGSKA (reference sequence). The CDR3 is made up of 14 amino acids. The CDR3 bases are TGCAGTGCTAGGGGACTAGCGGTCGACAATGAGCAGTTCTTC. Translating gives CSARGLAVDNEQFF.

Concerning this clonotype itself: Mismatch with germline at one junction end may stem from a read error. This chain uses TRBV7-2 with TRBJ2-1, with unresolved D. The length of the CDR3 is 13 residues. Germline values: CDR1 SGHTA, CDR2 FQGNSA. CDR3 coding DNA: TGTGCCGGCAGCTTAGCTAGGCGGAATGAGCAGTTCTTC. Amino acids: CAGSLARRNEQFF.

This clonotype was observed at least ten times. The CDR3 nucleotides are TGCGCCAGCAGCTTGGGGGCGGGCGACTCCTACGAGCAGTACTTC. This codes for CASSLGAGDSYEQYF. This chain uses TRBV5-1 with TRBJ2-7, with D perhaps matching TRBD2 (5 bases). Germline CDR1 reads SGHRS; CDR2 reads YFSETQ. The CDR3 totals 15 residues. V lost 0 bases, J lost 0 bases, and 10 bases lay in between.

This clonotype was counted at least ten times. V usage is TRBV12-3 or TRBV12-4 and J usage is TRBJ2-5; 14 nucleotides align to TRBD2. V lost 3 bases and J lost 8; bases outside the gene matches: 8. The CDR3 runs to 16 residues. CDR3 DNA sequence: TGTGCCAGCAGTTTCGGACTAGCGGGAGGCCCTACTACCCAGTACTTC. It translates to CASSFGLAGGPTTQYF.

The chain uses TRBV7-2 and TRBJ1-5; unclear D gene. V lost 5 bases and J 3 bases, leaving 14 bases between the germline ends. Germline-derived CDR1 and CDR2 are SGHTA and FQGNSA. The CDR3 runs 15 residues. CDR3 sequence: CASSREGRVNQPQHF. The CDR3 DNA is TGTGCCAGCAGCCGGGAAGGACGGGTCAATCAGCCCCAGCATTTT.

This clonotype was recorded many times. This chain joins TRBV28 and TRBJ2-1; D uncertain. Per the germline V gene, CDR1 is MDHEN and CDR2 is SYDVKM. V lost 6 bases and J 5 bases, leaving 14 bases between the germline ends. The length of the CDR3 is 14 residues. The CDR3 spells CASSLSSGHNEQFF. The CDR3 region has the DNA TGTGCCAGCAGCCTCTCCTCTGGCCACAATGAGCAGTTCTTC.

Notes on this clonotype: A junction boundary mismatches the germline segment, possibly from a read error. The rearrangement links TRBV5-1 to TRBJ2-1; 12 positions match TRBD2. CDR3 size: 15 residues. Per germline, CDR1 SGHRS and CDR2 YFSETQ. The CDR3 is CASSTSSGRDNEQFF. The CDR3 region has the DNA TGCGCCAGCAGTACGTCTAGCGGGAGGGACAATGAGCAGTTCTTT.

The sample holds a few counts of this clonotype. The V call is TRBV20-1, the J call TRBJ1-2, with a possible D match to TRBD1 (5 bases). There are 16 residues in the CDR3. Trimming shortened V by 5 bases and J by 6 bases, and 25 bases separated the two germline ends. Germline lookup yields CDR1 DFQATT and CDR2 SNEGSKA (reference sequence). DNA for the CDR3: TGCAGTGCTGGAGGGGCCGGGAGGTTACCTGGGGATGGCTACACCTTC. Its protein is CSAGGAGRLPGDGYTF.

At least ten counts were recorded for this clonotype. This chain connects TRBV12-3 or TRBV12-4 to TRBJ1-5, with D possibly matching TRBD1 (5 bases). V gave up 1 base and J gave up 6 bases, with 13 bases separating them. This CDR3 is built from 15 residues. DNA of the CDR3: TGTGCCAGCAGTTTAGGGCCGCAGGGTAGTCAGCCCCAGCATTTT. This sequence encodes CASSLGPQGSQPQHF.

This clonotype was observed a few times. V gene TRBV7-2 combines with J gene TRBJ1-4, with 8 bases aligning to TRBD1. The germline V gene has CDR1 SGHTA and CDR2 FQGNSA. The CDR3 totals 17 residues. V lost 5 bases to trimming and J lost 0 bases; unmatched junction nucleotides: 8. DNA for the CDR3: TGTGCCAGCAGCAAACAGGGGGTACTTGCAACTAATGAAAAACTGTTTTTT. Translated, it gives CASSKQGVLATNEKLFF. Looking up the rest from reference TRBV7-2 and TRBJ1-4 gives the full variable domain: GAGVSQSPSNKVTEKGKDVELRCDPISGHTALYWYRQSLGQGLEFLIYFQGNSAPDKSGLPSDRFSAERTGGSVSTLTIQRTQQEDSAVYLCASSKQGVLATNEKLFFGSGTQLSVL.

This clonotype appeared many times. One end of the junction does not line up with germline, which may come from a read error. The chain carries TRBV5-1 and TRBJ2-1; 7 bases align to TRBD2. CDR1 is SGHRS, CDR2 YFSETQ, per germline. The CDR3 totals 16 residues. The CDR3 sequence is CASSPHAGDPGNVQFF. CDR3 nucleotide sequence: TGCGCCAGCAGCCCTCACGCGGGGGATCCGGGTAATGTGCAGTTCTTC.

This clonotype was counted ten times or more. The chain employs TRBV5-1 and TRBJ2-1; 8 bases are a match to TRBD2. CDR1 is SGHRS, CDR2 YFSETQ, per germline. The J segment lost 7 bases and the V segment lost 4 bases, leaving 10 bases of the junction unmatched. The CDR3 loop spans 15 amino acids. CDR3: CASSPQSGTRNEQFF. The CDR3 region has the DNA TGCGCCAGCAGCCCACAGTCCGGGACTAGGAATGAGCAGTTCTTC.

On this clonotype: One end of the junction varies from germline; a read error may be responsible. The J gene is TRBJ1-1, the V gene TRBV3-1; 8 bases are shared with TRBD1. The germline V gene has CDR1 LGHDT and CDR2 YNNKEL (reference sequence). This CDR3 has 15 amino acids. The CDR3 bases are TGTGCCAGCAGCCAAGGGGGACAGGTAAACACTGAAGCTTCCTTT. Translation: CASSQGGQVNTEASF.

This clonotype appeared many times. This chain connects TRBV7-9 to TRBJ1-4; D remains ambiguous. There are 15 residues in the CDR3. CDR1 is SEHNR, CDR2 FQNEAQ, per germline (reference sequence). The V and J ends lost 4 bases and 7 bases respectively, with 16 bases between them. DNA for the CDR3: TGTGCCAGCAGCTCCGACAAGATTGTCGGTGAAAAACTGTTTTTT. Amino acid sequence: CASSSDKIVGEKLFF.

In this sample, this clonotype turned up a few times. This chain links TRBV25-1 with TRBJ2-3; weak D call: TRBD2 (5 bases). The CDR3 has 17 residues. Germline V gene lookup returns CDR1 MGHDK and CDR2 SYGVNS. Trimming took 4 bases from V and 4 from J, leaving 21 bases between them. Here the CDR3 DNA reads TGTGCCAGCAGTGGGGATCGGGGAAAGGAGCTTGCAGATACGCAGTATTTT. Residues: CASSGDRGKELADTQYF.

This clonotype has a count of ten or more. The chain combines TRBV21-1 with TRBJ2-5; the table assigns TRBD2, which was not confirmed against the DNA. TRBV21-1 is a documented pseudogene. The CDR3 totals 16 residues. The DNA for the CDR3 is TGTGCCAGCAGCAAACTCGCGCCAGCCCGGGGTGAGACCCAGTACTTC. Its protein product is CASSKLAPARGETQYF.

This clonotype was observed at least ten times. The chain recombines TRBV29-1 with TRBJ2-1, with D unclear. The germline V and J ends were trimmed by 4 bases and 4 bases, with 11 bases remaining between them. There are 13 residues in the CDR3. Germline CDR1 SQVTM, CDR2 ANQGSEA. The CDR3 is CSVVLAEYNEQFF. CDR3 in DNA: TGCAGCGTTGTGCTGGCGGAGTACAATGAGCAGTTCTTC.

The DNA of the CDR3 is TGTGCCAGCAGCTTGCTGGATGGGGCAACCTCACCCCTCCACTTT. Protein: CASSLLDGATSPLHF. This sequence joins TRBV5-6 and TRBJ1-6; weak D call: TRBD1 (5 bases). The ends were cut back, 1 base at V and 10 bases at J, with 15 bases in the middle. The germline V gene encodes CDR1 SGHDT and CDR2 YYEEEE. This CDR3 has 15 residues.

This clonotype was recorded many times. V is TRBV4-2 and J is TRBJ2-7; D may be TRBD2 (6 bases). V lost 0 bases to trimming and J lost 3 bases, with 9 bases between them. The germline gives CDR1 LGHNA, CDR2 YNFKEQ. This CDR3 contains 14 residues. The CDR3 region has the DNA TGTGCCAGCAGCCAAGATCCCGGGGGCTACGAGCAGTACTTC. Encoded protein: CASSQDPGGYEQYF.